Listed here is a single TCR beta chain. Germline CDR1 PRHDT, CDR2 FYEKMQ (reference sequence). This CDR3 contains 15 residues. V was pared by 0 bases and J by 7 bases, with 15 bases between. Method: immunoSEQ multiplex PCR; TCRdb's copy keeps in-frame clones and lacks some. The sample has about 2.1 million clones, roughly 95% seen once. The sample belongs to a study of shared clonotypes between healthy human individuals. Positive CCR7 selection of CD45RO-negative cells yielded the naive CD8 cells, and terminally differentiated effector memory CD45RA+ cells were excluded. Material for sequencing was naive CD8+ T cells from PBMCs. The V call is TRBV13, the J call TRBJ2-5; TRBD1 might be the D (6 bases). This sequence originates from a man aged 18 to 29 in good health. Some clones in this sample may be carry-over from other donors' samples. The DNA for the CDR3 is TGTGCCAGCAGCTTAGGACCCGGCAGGGGCCCGACCCAGTACTTC. The encoded protein is CASSLGPGRGPTQYF.